These 15 T cell receptor beta chains share one sample of origin, sequenced in a study of T-cell reconstitution after alpha-beta-depleted transplantation in children. Study-wide points: Newly made T cells mostly supplied T-cell counts and diversity one year after transplant.

These TCRs are of unknown antigen specificity. The authors prepared the TCRbeta library with unique molecular identifiers. TCRdb analysed the PCR reads with MiXCR anew, one entry per CDR3 protein. There are some 300,000 distinct CDR3 sequences in the sample; over 7.5% occur only once, and approximately 8.6% lies in the top ten. Sequences were derived from peripheral blood, sampled 360 days after TCRalphabeta/CD19-depleted stem cell transplant. Receptors originate from a female patient under 10 years old who had a stem cell transplant for Fanconi anemia, so the T cells may come from the graft donor.

This clonotype was seen many times. This sequence joins TRBV10-1 and TRBJ2-3, with D unclear. The CDR3 loop spans 14 amino acids. The V end lost 4 bases, the J end lost 1 base, and 9 bases lay between the germline ends. Germline V gives CDR1 WNHNN, CDR2 SYGVQD (reference sequence). CDR3 nucleotides: TGCGCCAGCAGTGCTCTGCTAGGCACAGATACGCAGTATTTT. It translates to CASSALLGTDTQYF.

About this clonotype itself: A read error may be the cause here, since a much bigger clone is one base away. The CDR3 carries no conserved terminal phenylalanine or tryptophan, so it likely arises from a read error. The V and J genes are TRBV13 and TRBJ1-3; the D is unclear. Germline V gives CDR1 PRHDT, CDR2 FYEKMQ (reference sequence). This CDR3 is built from 15 residues. Trimming cost V 3 bases and J 0 bases, with 9 bases left between them. CDR3 region: CASSFQTFSGNTIYC. For the CDR3, the DNA is TGTGCCAGCAGCTTCCAGACATTCTCTGGAAACACCATATATTGT.

Many counts were recorded for this clonotype. The chain couples TRBV29-1 to TRBJ2-7; 10 nucleotides agree with TRBD1. The V and J ends lost 8 bases and 6 bases, in that order; junction bases with no gene match: 13. The CDR3 length is 14 residues. Germline V gene sequence: CDR1 SQVTM, CDR2 ANQGSEA. CDR3: CSIETGGVSGEQYF. The CDR3 coding sequence is TGCAGCATCGAGACAGGGGGCGTATCCGGCGAGCAGTACTTC.

This clonotype was picked up a small number of times. The chain joins TRBV6-1 to TRBJ2-5, with 8 bases lining up with TRBD1. The ends lost 6 bases at V and 1 base at J; junction bases unmatched: 10. The germline gives CDR1 MNHNS, CDR2 SASEGT. CDR3 length: 16 residues. The CDR3 region is CASSSGTGTPQETQYF. The CDR3, as DNA: TGTGCCAGCAGCTCCGGGACAGGAACACCCCAAGAGACCCAGTACTTC.

The chain couples TRBV28 to TRBJ1-1; D is ambiguous. Trimming pared 1 base from V and 7 bases from J, leaving 10 bases between. This CDR3 comprises 13 residues. Germline V gene sequence: CDR1 MDHEN, CDR2 SYDVKM. In nucleotides, the CDR3 is TGTGCCAGCAGTTTATTAGGGTGGGGTGAAGCTTTCTTT. As protein: CASSLLGWGEAFF. Drawing the rest from reference TRBV28 and TRBJ1-1, the complete variable domain is DVKVTQSSRYLVKRTGEKVFLECVQDMDHENMFWYRQDPGLGLRLIYFSYDVKMKEKGDIPEGYSVSREKKERFSLILESASTNQTSMYLCASSLLGWGEAFFGQGTRLTVV.

This clonotype was counted at least ten times. V and J are TRBV6-1 and TRBJ1-2, with 7 bases that match TRBD1. Trimming removed 5 bases from V and 2 bases from J; junction bases left unmatched: 8. Germline CDR1 is MNHNS and CDR2 is SASEGT. The CDR3 sequence is 15 residues long. The CDR3 bases are TGTGCCAGCAGTCGAACAGGGGTTATCAACTATGGCTACACCTTC. As protein: CASSRTGVINYGYTF.

CDR3 sequence: CASSYRDLRGEQYF. In DNA form, the CDR3 reads TGTGCCAGCAGTTACCGAGATCTAAGAGGCGAGCAGTACTTC. This chain uses TRBV6-5 with TRBJ2-7; D gene unclear. The CDR3 length is 14 residues. Germline lookup yields CDR1 MNHEY and CDR2 SVGAGI. V shed 2 bases and J shed 6 bases, with 14 bases lying between them.

This chain links TRBV28 with TRBJ2-1; 14 bases are a match to TRBD2. This CDR3 is built from 16 residues. Looked up from germline, CDR1 is MDHEN and CDR2 is SYDVKM. V lost 6 bases and J lost 2; bases outside the gene matches: 3. The CDR3 sequence: CASRGLAGETYNEQFF. The CDR3 DNA reads TGTGCCAGCAGGGGACTAGCGGGGGAAACCTACAATGAGCAGTTCTTC.

There are many counts of this clonotype. V is TRBV28 and J is TRBJ2-7, with D perhaps given as TRBD1 or TRBD2 (6 bases each). V lost 2 bases to trimming and J lost 0 bases, with 8 bases between them. This CDR3 is 14 amino acids long. Germline lookup yields CDR1 MDHEN and CDR2 SYDVKM. The CDR3 DNA is TGTGCCAGCAGTTTACGGGGGCTCTCCTACGAGCAGTACGTC. Translation: CASSLRGLSYEQYV.

This clonotype came up many times. The rearrangement links TRBV12-3 or TRBV12-4 to TRBJ2-7; TRBD1 or TRBD2 may be the D gene (5 bases each). This CDR3 spans 14 amino acids. The V end lost 5 bases, the J end lost 2 bases, and 13 bases lay between the germline ends. CDR3 in DNA: TGTGCCAGCAGTAGGGACCTGCGGGCCTACGAGCAGTACTTC. Translating it yields CASSRDLRAYEQYF.

This clonotype was recorded a few times. CDR3: CASSLVGSASQETQYF. DNA of the CDR3: TGTGCCAGCAGCTTAGTCGGGTCGGCTAGCCAAGAGACCCAGTACTTC. The rearrangement joins TRBV7-9 to TRBJ2-5, with D uncertain. The ends were cut back, 1 base at V and 1 base at J, with 13 bases in the middle. The CDR3 loop spans 16 amino acids. Germline CDR1 is SEHNR and CDR2 is FQNEAQ (reference sequence).

At least ten counts were recorded for this clonotype. The gene calls are TRBV12-3 or TRBV12-4 and TRBJ1-2; the D is unclear. The CDR3 totals 13 residues. The V end lost 6 bases, the J end lost 7 bases, and 15 bases lay between the germline ends. The DNA for the CDR3 is TGTGCCAGCAGACCTATGGCGGTGGCTGGCTACACCTTC. Its translation: CASRPMAVAGYTF.

This clonotype came up many times. This chain connects TRBV10-3 to TRBJ2-2, with D unresolved. CDR1 is ENHRY and CDR2 is SYGVKD in the germline V gene. There are 13 residues in the CDR3. V gave up 9 bases and J gave up 7 bases, with 15 bases separating them. The CDR3: CAIRLNVSGELFF. The CDR3 DNA reads TGTGCCATTCGGCTAAATGTCAGCGGGGAGCTGTTTTTT.

This clonotype was counted only a few times. The chain is built from TRBV14 and TRBJ1-1, with D tentatively TRBD1 (5 bases). The CDR3 totals 15 residues. The germline V and J ends were trimmed by 4 bases and 2 bases, with 14 bases remaining between them. Germline assignment: CDR1 SGHDN and CDR2 FVKESK. The CDR3 spells CASSPTWGGNTEAFF. DNA of the CDR3: TGTGCCAGCAGCCCGACCTGGGGGGGAAACACTGAAGCTTTCTTT. Based on the CDR3 plus reference TRBV14 and TRBJ1-1, the full variable domain is EAGVTQFPSHSVIEKGQTVTLRCDPISGHDNLYWYRRVMGKEIKFLLHFVKESKQDESGMPNNRFLAERTGGTYSTLKVQPAELEDSGVYFCASSPTWGGNTEAFFGQGTRLTVV.

The chain uses TRBV20-1 and TRBJ1-4; D is uncertain. CDR3 length: 14 amino acids. V shed 1 base and J shed 0 bases, with 6 bases lying between them. CDR1 and CDR2 (germline): DFQATT, SNEGSKA (reference sequence). The CDR3 here is CSARASSTNEKLFF. The CDR3 DNA follows: TGCAGTGCTAGAGCCTCTTCAACTAATGAAAAACTGTTTTTT.